The source of this T cell receptor (beta chain) is a study of metastatic and nonmetastatic thyroid tumors. Study-level background: Repertoires of blood and of tissue (tumor or nodule) from malignant and benign thyroid patients were compared. Study-wide results and limits: Significantly higher TCR beta diversity was reportedly seen in malignant thyroid tumors than benign nodules, in blood and tumor.

Trimming pared 4 bases from V and 8 bases from J, leaving 20 bases between. Germline V gives CDR1 MNHNS, CDR2 SASEGT. The CDR3 is 16 residues long. This clone was seen a handful of times. What it recognizes is unknown. Original processing methods: Researchers built a distant-metastasis classifier for papillary thyroid cancer that drew on CDR3 differences across clinicopathological groups. TCRdb re-clonotyped the PCR reads via MiXCR. TCRdb's processing, not the study's, gives the V and J calls here. The sample includes about 8,100 clones, about 23% seen only once; the top ten take roughly a sixth. Thyroid surgery took place with no prior treatment in any patient.

This receptor was obtained from a female donor with papillary thyroid cancer or a benign thyroid nodule (not recorded which). Some clones in this sample may be carry-over from other donors' samples. The material sequenced was tumor tissue. This chain uses TRBV6-1 with TRBJ1-4; no clear D. CDR3 coding DNA: TGTGCCAGCAGTGGAGTGATGGTCAGGTTTTGGGAAAAACTGTTTTTT. Amino acid sequence: CASSGVMVRFWEKLFF.